This T cell receptor (beta chain) was identified in a study of T cells in Graves' hyperthyroidism and ophthalmopathy. The CDR3 covers 16 residues. Germline V gives CDR1 SGHRS, CDR2 YFSETQ. V was pared by 6 bases and J by 3 bases, with 19 bases between. RNA transcripts yielded amplified TCR beta CDR3 regions. The TCR CDR3 first-round RT-PCR relied on the HTBI primer set. MiXCR was run by TCRdb on the multiplex PCR reads, yielding one entry per CDR3 protein. The data show some 600,000 distinct CDR3 sequences, 14% seen once. In the case of this clonotype: Antigen specificity is unknown.

Overall study findings and caveats: Stable hyperthyroidism was told apart from ophthalmopathy by a model built on 13 V-J features. Blood also showed most of the thyroid clonotypes that were expanded above 0.001.

The patients, who ranged from 18 to 65 in age, presented with newly diagnosed hyperthyroidism lasting under 2 months. The authors took PBMCs from 10 ml fresh peripheral blood. The sample consisted of blood. The chain links TRBV5-1 to TRBJ2-4, with TRBD2 as a possible D gene (6 bases). The receptor was isolated from a woman in her 30s with Graves' hyperthyroidism that later progressed to Graves' ophthalmopathy. The CDR3 DNA follows: TGCGCCAGCACTGTAGACGGTCTCGGGGGCAAAAACATTCAGTACTTC. This gives the protein CASTVDGLGGKNIQYF.